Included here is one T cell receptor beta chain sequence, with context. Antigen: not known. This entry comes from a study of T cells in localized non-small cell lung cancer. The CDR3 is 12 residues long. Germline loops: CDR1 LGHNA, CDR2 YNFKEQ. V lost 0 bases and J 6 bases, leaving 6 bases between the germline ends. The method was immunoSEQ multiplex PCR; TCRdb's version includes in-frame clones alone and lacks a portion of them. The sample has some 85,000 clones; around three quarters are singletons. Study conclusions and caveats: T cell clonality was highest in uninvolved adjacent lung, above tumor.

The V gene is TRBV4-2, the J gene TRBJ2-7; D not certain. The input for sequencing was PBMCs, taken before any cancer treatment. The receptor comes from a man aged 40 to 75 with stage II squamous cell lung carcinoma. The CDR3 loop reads CASSQERGEQYF. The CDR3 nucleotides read TGTGCCAGCAGCCAAGAAAGAGGCGAGCAGTACTTC.